Each of the 4 T cell receptor beta chains below was sequenced from the same sample in a study of T cell clones after liver transplantation. Some clones are missing from TCRdb's copy, which holds only in-frame ones; the method was immunoSEQ multiplex PCR. The sample holds 25,000 to 40,000 clones, around 94% seen once. The sequences come from CD8+ T cells from blood, collected 12 months after liver transplant. The source of these receptors is a human patient who received a liver transplant. Some T cells here may be from the graft donor.

This rearrangement joins TRBV12-5 to TRBJ2-2, with TRBD2 matching 11 bases. The CDR3 contains 17 residues. In germline, CDR1 is LGHNT, CDR2 FRNRAP. V was clipped by 1 base and J by 7 bases; unmatched bases: 8. The CDR3 nucleotides read TGTGCTAGTGGTTTGGAGGGTCACGGACTAGCGGGCGGGGAGCTGTTTTTT. Amino acid sequence: CASGLEGHGLAGGELFF.

The chain recombines TRBV13 with TRBJ1-1; TRBD1 aligns across 8 bases. CDR1 and CDR2 from the germline V gene are PRHDT and FYEKMQ (reference sequence). V trimming: 4 bases; J trimming: 6 bases; junction bases outside the gene matches: 7. The CDR3 runs 14 residues. CDR3 residues: CASSSQGARAEAFF. CDR3 nucleotides: TGTGCCAGCAGCTCGCAGGGGGCACGCGCTGAAGCTTTCTTT.

This chain uses TRBV27 with TRBJ2-7, with a tentative D call TRBD2 (6 bases). Germline V gives CDR1 MNHEY, CDR2 SMNVEV (reference sequence). The V gene lost 7 bases and the J gene lost 0 bases, with 16 bases spanning the gap. This CDR3 has 15 amino acids. CDR3 coding DNA: TGTGCCAGCACACCTGTGGCGGGGAGCTCCTACGAGCAGTACTTC. Protein product: CASTPVAGSSYEQYF.

The rearrangement joins TRBV27 to TRBJ2-7; D gene uncertain. CDR1 is MNHEY, CDR2 SMNVEV, per germline (reference sequence). Trimming took off 3 bases at V and 1 base at J, with 13 bases between the two ends. This CDR3 is 15 amino acids long. The CDR3 nucleotides read TGTGCCAGCAGTTTCTCCCGCGCATATTCCTACGAGCAGTACTTC. Translation: CASSFSRAYSYEQYF.